The 8 T cell receptor beta chains below were found in one sample sequenced in a study of OX40 agonist ivuxolimab in advanced cancers. The protocol was immunoSEQ multiplex PCR, while the TCRdb copy is restricted to in-frame clones and leaves out a portion. The data show under 85,000 clones, roughly 88% seen once. Here the sequenced sample was CD4+ or CD8+ T cells sorted from blood, taken in a trial of the OX40 agonist ivuxolimab. The receptors originated from an adult with an advanced solid tumor such as melanoma, head and neck, liver or kidney cancer.

By share, this clone counts as medium-sized (0.01 to 0.1%). This chain uses TRBV18 with TRBJ1-1, with TRBD1 matching over 9 bases. The CDR3 has 16 residues. Germline CDR1 is KGHSH and CDR2 is LQKENI. Trimming removed 3 bases from V and 6 bases from J; junction bases left unmatched: 11. This CDR3 is CASSPGTGFSKAEAFF. CDR3 sequence (DNA): TGTGCCAGCTCACCCGGGACAGGGTTTAGCAAGGCTGAAGCTTTCTTT.

This chain connects TRBV25-1 to TRBJ1-3; 7 bases align to TRBD1. Germline V gives CDR1 MGHDK, CDR2 SYGVNS. Trimming cost V 1 base and J 0 bases; bases outside gene matches: 3. This CDR3 region has 16 residues. The CDR3 reads CASSESPGGSGNTIYF. The DNA for the CDR3 is TGTGCCAGCAGTGAATCCCCAGGGGGCTCTGGAAACACCATATATTTT.

V usage is TRBV10-3 and J usage is TRBJ1-3; D not certain. Germline V lookup: CDR1 ENHRY, CDR2 SYGVKD. The CDR3 covers 15 residues. V was cut by 10 bases and J by 0 bases, with 16 bases left in between. CDR3 in DNA: TGTGCCAGTCAGGAGGGTTTGAGCTCTGGAAACACCATATATTTT. This encodes CASQEGLSSGNTIYF.

This chain links TRBV25-1 with TRBJ2-1; D gene ambiguous. The germline gives CDR1 MGHDK, CDR2 SYGVNS. V shed 7 bases and J shed 0 bases, with 7 bases lying between them. The CDR3 extends over 13 amino acids. The CDR3: CASTTPSYNEQFF. CDR3 nucleotides: TGTGCCAGCACCACTCCCTCCTACAATGAGCAGTTCTTC.

The chain combines TRBV7-9 with TRBJ1-2; no reliable D call. V lost 4 bases and J 4 bases, leaving 7 bases between the germline ends. Germline CDR1 is SEHNR and CDR2 is FQNEAQ (reference sequence). The CDR3 runs 12 residues. CDR3 nucleotides: TGTGCCAGCAGCTACGCGTTCTATGGCTACACCTTC. Its protein product is CASSYAFYGYTF.

The gene calls are TRBV19 and TRBJ2-1; D call uncertain. Trimming shortened V by 2 bases and J by 10 bases, and 12 bases separated the two germline ends. The CDR3 length is 13 residues. The germline CDR1 and CDR2 sequences are LNHDA and SQIVND (reference sequence). CDR3 sequence: CASSIRGVDEQFF. DNA for the CDR3: TGTGCCAGTAGTATAAGAGGAGTTGACGAGCAGTTCTTC. The variable domain in full, completed from reference TRBV19 and TRBJ2-1, reads DGGITQSPKYLFRKEGQNVTLSCEQNLNHDAMYWYRQDPGQGLRLIYYSQIVNDFQKGDIAEGYSVSREKKESFPLTVTSAQKNPTAFYLCASSIRGVDEQFFGPGTRLTVL.

The chain is built from TRBV20-1 and TRBJ1-2; D remains unclear. Trimming removed 7 bases from V and 8 bases from J, with 14 bases in between. Germline lookup yields CDR1 DFQATT and CDR2 SNEGSKA (reference sequence). CDR3 length: 11 residues. The CDR3, as DNA: TGCAGTGTTGGGGTGAGCGGGGGCTACACCTTC. Protein: CSVGVSGGYTF.

The chain uses TRBV2 and TRBJ1-4; the D gene is possibly TRBD1 (5 bases). Trimming took off 6 bases at V and 7 bases at J, with 9 bases between the two ends. The CDR3 runs to 12 residues. The germline V gene encodes CDR1 SNHLY and CDR2 FYNNEI. CDR3 in amino acids: CASRDNSEKLFF. The CDR3, as DNA: TGTGCCAGCAGGGACAATAGTGAAAAACTGTTTTTT.